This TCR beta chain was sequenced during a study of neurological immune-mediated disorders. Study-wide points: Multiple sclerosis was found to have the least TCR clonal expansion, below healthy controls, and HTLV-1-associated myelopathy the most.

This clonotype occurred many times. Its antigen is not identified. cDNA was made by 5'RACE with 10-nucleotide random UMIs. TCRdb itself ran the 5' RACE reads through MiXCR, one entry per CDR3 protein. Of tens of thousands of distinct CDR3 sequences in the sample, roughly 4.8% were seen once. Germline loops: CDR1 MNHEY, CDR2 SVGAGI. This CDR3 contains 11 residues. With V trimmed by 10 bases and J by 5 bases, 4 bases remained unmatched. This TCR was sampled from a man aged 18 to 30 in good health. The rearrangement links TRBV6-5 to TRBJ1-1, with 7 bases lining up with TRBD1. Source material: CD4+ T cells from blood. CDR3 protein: CATEGATEAFF. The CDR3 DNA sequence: TGTGCCACCGAGGGGGCAACTGAAGCTTTCTTT.